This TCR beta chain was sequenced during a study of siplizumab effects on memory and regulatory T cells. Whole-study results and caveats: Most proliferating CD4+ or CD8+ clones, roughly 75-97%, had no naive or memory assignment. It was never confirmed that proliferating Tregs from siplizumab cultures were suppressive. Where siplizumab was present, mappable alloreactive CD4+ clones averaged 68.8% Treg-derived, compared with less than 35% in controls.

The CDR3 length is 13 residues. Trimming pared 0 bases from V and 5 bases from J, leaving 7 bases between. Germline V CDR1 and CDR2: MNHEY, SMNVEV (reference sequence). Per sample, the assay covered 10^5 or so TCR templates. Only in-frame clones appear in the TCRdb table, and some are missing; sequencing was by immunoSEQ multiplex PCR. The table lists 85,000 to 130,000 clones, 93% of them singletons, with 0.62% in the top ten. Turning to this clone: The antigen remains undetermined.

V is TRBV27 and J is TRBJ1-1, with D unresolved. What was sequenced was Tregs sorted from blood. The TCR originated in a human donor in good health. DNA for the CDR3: TGTGCCAGCAGTTTATCGTCCGCTACTGAAGCTTTCTTT. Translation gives CASSLSSATEAFF.